What follows describes a single TCR beta chain. It has no known antigen specificity. Per-nucleotide qualities are absent, and no much larger clonotype sits a single base away. Separate from the roughly 700-subject first cohort, the validation cohort of some 130 subjects was the group to which the donors belonged. This specimen comes from a study of cytomegalovirus exposure and HLA in healthy donors (TCRdb year 2017). For the study in its entirety: According to a later analysis, one platform produced both the 110 or so validation repertoires and the approximately 660 repertoires of the first cohort. The study aimed to test whether cataloging public T cell receptors could reveal signatures of past pathogen exposure. A separate validation cohort of about 110 different subjects was used in addition to the roughly 720-subject first cohort. High-throughput TCR immunosequencing, statistical association of individual TCRs with disease status, and machine learning were combined to predict cytomegalovirus infection status. Study-level results and caveats: The authors suggested that the approach could potentially be extended to other disease states and immunological phenotypes. A later analysis found that TCRs clustered in the first cohort also tended to co-occur in the 110 or so validation repertoires, with 94% of cluster scores above 0. Across donors, most TCR sequences were observed very rarely, whereas some public TCRs were present in many individuals. The classifier was reported to diagnose cytomegalovirus status with high specificity and sensitivity in both the original and validation cohorts. The study gave a list of over 150 TCR beta chains associated with cytomegalovirus. In vitro tests confirmed that three of the cytomegalovirus-associated TCR beta chains recognize cytomegalovirus antigens. A later analysis lacked HLA typing for the validation cohort, so it scored co-occurrence in that cohort across all 110 or so repertoires.

Receptor amplification or capture employed the immunoSEQ multiplex PCR assay. The paper's processing steps were these. A statistical classification framework was built to diagnose cytomegalovirus status from the catalog of TCR beta chain sequences. TCRdb took over this immuneACCESS table, retaining in-frame rearrangements with V and J assigned. Such tables are incomplete; in checked studies, under half of the missing clones stem from an unresolved V gene, and the remainder is unexplained. V, J and clone size were drawn from that table, and D and trimming were deduced from the DNA. This sample holds about 130,000 clones; approximately 91% were observed only once. The ten largest make up 1.5% to 2% of the sample. The sample was PBMCs. The sequence derives from a young woman in good health and CMV-seronegative.

CDR3 loop: CASRVGGVGQYF. The DNA sequence is TGTGCCAGCCGAGTGGGGGGGGTTGGGCAGTACTTC. This chain joins TRBV2 to TRBJ2-7; TRBD2 fits 7 bases in the junction. V is cut back by 8 bases and J by 9 bases, with 10 bases in the junction unmatched. In the germline V gene, CDR1 corresponds to SNHLY and CDR2 to FYNNEI. The CDR3 starts with the cysteine, ends with the phenylalanine, and has 12 residues. Left in the record is the CDR3 DNA by itself, 36 bases read in frame from the first base.